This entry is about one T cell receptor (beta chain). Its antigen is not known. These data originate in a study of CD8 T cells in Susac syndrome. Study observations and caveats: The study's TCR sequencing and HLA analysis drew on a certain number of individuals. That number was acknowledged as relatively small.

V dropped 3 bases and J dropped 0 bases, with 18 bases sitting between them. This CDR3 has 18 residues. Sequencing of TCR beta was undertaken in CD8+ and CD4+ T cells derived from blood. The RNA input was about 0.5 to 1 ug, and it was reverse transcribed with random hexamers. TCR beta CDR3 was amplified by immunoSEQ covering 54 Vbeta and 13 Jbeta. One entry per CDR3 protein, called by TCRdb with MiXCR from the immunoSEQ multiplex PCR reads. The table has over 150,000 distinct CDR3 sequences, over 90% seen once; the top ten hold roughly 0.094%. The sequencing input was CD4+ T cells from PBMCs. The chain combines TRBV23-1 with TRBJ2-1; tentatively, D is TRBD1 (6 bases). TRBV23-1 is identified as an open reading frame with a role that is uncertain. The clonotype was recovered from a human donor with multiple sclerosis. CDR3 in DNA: TGCGCCAGCAGTCATAGTGATGGGGGCGGGCCCTCCTACAATGAGCAGTTCTTC. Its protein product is CASSHSDGGGPSYNEQFF.